Sequencing of this TCR beta chain was carried out in a study of blood T cells in healthy people across ages. Study-wide points: A roughly linear age-dependent decrease characterized TCR beta diversity per million T cells.

The donors, healthy Caucasians from Russia, were aged about 6 to 90. Per-sample yields of isolated PBMCs were at least 6 million. A minimum of 5 micrograms of total RNA was extracted per sample. Details on this clonotype: Its antigen is not identified. With a much larger clone just one base away, this may be a read error.

The use of a sample-barcoded 5' primer and a J-beta primer mix characterized a second PCR of roughly 6 to 11 cycles. A single record per CDR3 protein comes from TCRdb applying MiXCR to the 5' RACE reads. The sample yields about 2 million distinct CDR3 sequences, 40% to 55% seen once. The germline CDR1 and CDR2 sequences are MNHEY and SVGAGI. This CDR3 spans 11 amino acids. The receptor was isolated from a woman in her 40s in good health. The V gene is TRBV6-5, the J gene TRBJ2-3, with a weak D call TRBD1 (5 bases). The sample taken for sequencing was blood. CDR3 amino acids: CTSTQADTQYF. The CDR3 DNA reads TGTACCAGCACACAGGCGGATACGCAGTATTTT.